This T cell receptor beta chain was retrieved from a study of blood T cell repertoires in COVID-19. Background on the study: Acute-phase and convalescent COVID-19 samples originated in the United States, Italy and Spain.

TCRdb's table, derived via immunoSEQ multiplex PCR, lists solely in-frame clones and lacks some. The sample lists more than 250,000 clones, 83% occurring once. The table lists this clone with a few counts. Germline lookup yields CDR1 SGHNT and CDR2 YYREEE (reference sequence). Trimming removed 4 bases from V and 1 base from J, with 9 bases in between. The CDR3 spans 14 residues. The chain carries TRBV5-4 and TRBJ1-3, with D maybe TRBD1 (5 bases). This receptor was obtained from a man aged 55 to 70 who had recovered from COVID-19. The sample comprised peripheral blood. Here the CDR3 reads CASSGRGSGNTIYF. The CDR3 nucleotides are TGTGCCAGCAGCGGAAGGGGATCTGGAAACACCATATATTTT.